The 10 T cell receptor beta chains below all came from one sample that was sequenced in a study of cytomegalovirus exposure and HLA in healthy donors. PCR primers comprised 60 Vbeta and 13 Jbeta primers. Produced via immunoSEQ multiplex PCR; TCRdb's table is partial and in-frame only. The sample lists 150,000 to 200,000 clones, approximately 65% seen once, with under 3% in the top ten. Material: PBMCs. The receptors derive from a man in his forties in good health and CMV-seronegative.

This clone was seen more than once but under ten times. The genes are TRBV2 and TRBJ1-4; tentative D call: TRBD1 (5 bases). The CDR3 has 14 residues. The V and J ends lost 5 bases and 3 bases respectively, with 10 bases between them. Per the germline V gene, CDR1 is SNHLY and CDR2 is FYNNEI. CDR3 loop: CASSLGAANEKLFF. The CDR3 region has the DNA TGTGCCAGCAGTCTTGGGGCAGCTAATGAAAAACTGTTTTTT.

The chain has TRBV7-7 and TRBJ2-7, with 12 bases lining up with TRBD2. The CDR3 is made up of 15 amino acids. J was trimmed by 3 bases and V by 4 bases; bases with no gene match: 4. Germline V gene lookup returns CDR1 SSHAT and CDR2 FNYEAQ (reference sequence). CDR3 region: CASSYSSGGDYEQYF. The CDR3 DNA follows: TGTGCCAGCAGCTACTCTAGCGGGGGGGACTACGAGCAGTACTTC.

V is TRBV7-9 and J is TRBJ2-3; 11 nucleotides line up with TRBD2. Germline V gene lookup returns CDR1 SEHNR and CDR2 FQNEAQ (reference sequence). J lost 3 bases, V lost 6 bases, and 8 bases had no gene match. The CDR3 extends over 16 amino acids. The DNA of the CDR3 is TGTGCCAGCAGATTGAATAGCGGGGGGGCGACAGATACGCAGTATTTT. Protein sequence: CASRLNSGGATDTQYF.

V is TRBV7-2 and J is TRBJ2-2, with a weak D call TRBD2 (6 bases). The CDR3 contains 14 residues. CDR1 and CDR2 from the germline V gene are SGHTA and FQGNSA. V lost 6 bases, J lost 6 bases, and 14 bases lay in between. The CDR3 nucleotides read TGTGCCAGCAGTCGGGACTCCCCTCCCGGGGAGCTGTTTTTT. Its protein is CASSRDSPPGELFF.

The rearrangement links TRBV7-2 to TRBJ2-2; 8 bases are a match to TRBD2. The ends lost 5 bases at V and 7 bases at J; junction bases unmatched: 15. Germline loops: CDR1 SGHTA, CDR2 FQGNSA. The CDR3 is made up of 17 amino acids. In nucleotides, the CDR3 is TGTGCCAGCAGCCGGGGGAGAGAGCGGGAGATTATCGGGGAGCTGTTTTTT. Its protein product is CASSRGREREIIGELFF.

This chain links TRBV7-2 with TRBJ2-7, with 7 bases matching TRBD1. With V trimmed by 1 base and J by 2 bases, 5 bases remained unmatched. The CDR3 spans 15 residues. Looked up from germline, CDR1 is SGHTA and CDR2 is FQGNSA. CDR3: CASSLGQGVPYEQYF. Written as DNA, the CDR3 is TGTGCCAGCAGCTTAGGACAGGGAGTTCCCTACGAGCAGTACTTC.

The sample holds a few counts of this clone. The rearrangement links TRBV9 to TRBJ2-3, with D unresolved. Germline lookup yields CDR1 SGDLS and CDR2 YYNGEE. This CDR3 has 16 residues. Trimming removed 1 base from V and 2 bases from J, with 14 bases in between. For the CDR3, the DNA is TGTGCCAGCAGCGTATTGTGGGCTCTAATCACAGATACGCAGTATTTT. This codes for CASSVLWALITDTQYF.

This clone appeared once. The chain uses TRBV25-1 and TRBJ2-2; a weak D match, TRBD1 (6 bases). The CDR3 loop spans 18 amino acids. Germline CDR1 reads MGHDK; CDR2 reads SYGVNS. Trimming removed 0 bases at V and 3 bases at J, with 17 bases between. The CDR3 here is CASSEYIQGPLDTGELFF. The CDR3 nucleotides read TGTGCCAGCAGTGAATATATTCAGGGGCCCCTCGACACCGGGGAGCTGTTTTTT.

This chain links TRBV7-2 with TRBJ2-3; D is possibly TRBD2 (5 bases). The CDR3 spans 13 residues. The V and J ends lost 5 bases and 4 bases respectively, with 10 bases between them. Germline values: CDR1 SGHTA, CDR2 FQGNSA. CDR3 bases: TGTGCCAGCAGCCACCCCGGGGCAGATACGCAGTATTTT. Its protein is CASSHPGADTQYF.

This clone was seen a handful of times. This sequence joins TRBV27 and TRBJ2-3; 13 positions agree with TRBD2. The CDR3 spans 16 residues. Germline V gene lookup returns CDR1 MNHEY and CDR2 SMNVEV (reference sequence). The V and J ends lost 5 bases and 3 bases, in that order; junction bases with no gene match: 5. The CDR3 sequence is CASSPGTSGKTDTQYF. In DNA, the CDR3 is TGTGCCAGCAGTCCAGGGACTAGCGGGAAGACAGATACGCAGTATTTT.